One and the same sample provided the 3 T cell receptor beta chains below, sequenced in a study of control samples from healthy donors and cancer patients. The protocol was immunoSEQ multiplex PCR, while the TCRdb copy is restricted to in-frame clones and leaves out a portion. Among about 36,000 clones listed, around 93% were seen once. Material for sequencing was PBMCs. The receptors come from a man between 35 and 55 years old with colorectal cancer.

V is TRBV7-3 and J is TRBJ2-5; TRBD1 aligns across 7 bases. The V segment lost 8 bases and the J segment 4 bases; nucleotides outside the gene matches: 10. Germline V gives CDR1 SGHTA, CDR2 FQGTGA. The CDR3 spans 14 residues. CDR3: CASSPPPGGETQYF. In nucleotides, the CDR3 is TGTGCCAGCTCACCCCCGCCAGGGGGAGAGACCCAGTACTTC.

The chain recombines TRBV24-1 with TRBJ2-7; D is possibly TRBD1 (5 bases). Between the trimmed V and J ends, which lost 5 bases and 0 bases, there was a span of 16 bases. The CDR3 consists of 16 residues. The germline CDR1 and CDR2 sequences are KGHDR and SFDVKD. The CDR3 nucleotides read TGTGCCACCAGTGCAGGGTGGCTCGGCAACTCCTACGAGCAGTACTTC. It is translated as CATSAGWLGNSYEQYF.

This chain uses TRBV6-5 with TRBJ1-5; D uncertain. The germline CDR1 and CDR2 sequences are MNHEY and SVGAGI. The ends were cut back, 10 bases at V and 3 bases at J, with 16 bases in the middle. This CDR3 is built from 14 residues. The CDR3 sequence is CATHPELLNQPQHF. In nucleotides, the CDR3 is TGTGCCACCCATCCGGAATTACTCAATCAGCCCCAGCATTTT.